Listed here are 8 T cell receptor beta chains from one sample, sequenced in a study of T cell responses to AZD1222 COVID-19 vaccine. Sequencing used immunoSEQ multiplex PCR; TCRdb keeps in-frame clones, though not all of them. The profile shows 65,000 to 75,000 clones, around 82% of them singletons. Sequencing was performed on peripheral blood, taken on day 0 of AZD1222 vaccination. The receptors here all came from an adult in good health.

This sequence joins TRBV19 and TRBJ2-7; unclear D gene. This CDR3 region has 12 residues. V was shortened by 6 bases and J by 6 bases, with 12 bases between the two germline ends. Germline values: CDR1 LNHDA, CDR2 SQIVND (reference sequence). CDR3 nucleotide sequence: TGTGCCAGTAGGGGAATATCTGGCGAGCAGTACTTC. Protein product: CASRGISGEQYF.

V is TRBV19 and J is TRBJ2-1, with D maybe TRBD2 (6 bases). V lost 4 bases and J lost 10, with 17 bases in between. The CDR3 sequence is 14 residues long. Germline CDR1 is LNHDA and CDR2 is SQIVND (reference sequence). The CDR3 is CASSTGGTAGEQFF. For the CDR3, the DNA is TGTGCCAGTAGTACCGGGGGAACGGCCGGAGAGCAGTTCTTC.

Written as DNA, the CDR3 is TGTGCCAGCAGCTTAACAATAACACCGGGACAGGGGACCTACGAGCAGTACTTC. Its translation is CASSLTITPGQGTYEQYF. The chain uses TRBV5-5 and TRBJ2-7, with 10 bases fitting TRBD1. Germline-derived CDR1 and CDR2 are SGHKS and YYEKEE (reference sequence). This CDR3 contains 18 residues. V lost 2 bases and J lost 2; bases outside the gene matches: 13.

This sequence joins TRBV6-2 or TRBV6-3 and TRBJ2-1; D possibly uses TRBD1 or TRBD2 (7 bases each). This CDR3 has 16 residues. Germline-derived CDR1 and CDR2 are MNHEY and SVGEGT. Between the trimmed V and J ends, which lost 2 bases and 3 bases, there was a span of 14 bases. CDR3 protein: CASSYPDREGYNEQFF. DNA for the CDR3: TGTGCCAGCAGTTACCCCGACAGGGAGGGCTACAATGAGCAGTTCTTC.

The table lists this clone with a few counts. This chain uses TRBV14 with TRBJ2-1; D is uncertain. The CDR3 has 16 amino acids. The germline gives CDR1 SGHDN, CDR2 FVKESK. Trimming took off 0 bases at V and 3 bases at J, with 12 bases between the two ends. The CDR3: CASSQDRVGYYNEQFF. CDR3 in DNA: TGTGCCAGCAGCCAAGACCGGGTCGGATACTACAATGAGCAGTTCTTC. The complete variable domain, with remaining parts taken from reference TRBV14 and TRBJ2-1, reads EAGVTQFPSHSVIEKGQTVTLRCDPISGHDNLYWYRRVMGKEIKFLLHFVKESKQDESGMPNNRFLAERTGGTYSTLKVQPAELEDSGVYFCASSQDRVGYYNEQFFGPGTRLTVL.

The CDR3, as DNA: TGTGCCATCAGTGATTGGGGGGGCAAGAACACCGGGGAGCTGTTTTTT. This translates into CAISDWGGKNTGELFF. V usage is TRBV10-3 and J usage is TRBJ2-2; D may be TRBD2 (7 bases). Trimming left V 3 bases short and J 1 base short, with 12 bases between. The CDR3 is 16 residues long. Germline V gene sequence: CDR1 ENHRY, CDR2 SYGVKD.

The rearrangement uses TRBV5-1 and TRBJ1-1, with D possibly being TRBD1 (5 bases). This CDR3 region has 13 residues. V lost 4 bases and J lost 3, with 10 bases in between. Germline CDR1 SGHRS, CDR2 YFSETQ. CDR3 protein: CASSQQGDTEAFF. In DNA, the CDR3 is TGCGCCAGCAGCCAACAAGGGGACACTGAAGCTTTCTTT.

The V call is TRBV6-5, the J call TRBJ1-1; 8 nucleotides agree with TRBD1. The V gene's germline CDR1 is MNHEY and CDR2 SVGAGI. The V and J ends lost 5 bases and 1 base, in that order; junction bases with no gene match: 3. The CDR3 length is 14 residues. DNA of the CDR3: TGTGCCAGCAGTCCTGGACAGGGGAACACTGAAGCTTTCTTT. Translated, it gives CASSPGQGNTEAFF.